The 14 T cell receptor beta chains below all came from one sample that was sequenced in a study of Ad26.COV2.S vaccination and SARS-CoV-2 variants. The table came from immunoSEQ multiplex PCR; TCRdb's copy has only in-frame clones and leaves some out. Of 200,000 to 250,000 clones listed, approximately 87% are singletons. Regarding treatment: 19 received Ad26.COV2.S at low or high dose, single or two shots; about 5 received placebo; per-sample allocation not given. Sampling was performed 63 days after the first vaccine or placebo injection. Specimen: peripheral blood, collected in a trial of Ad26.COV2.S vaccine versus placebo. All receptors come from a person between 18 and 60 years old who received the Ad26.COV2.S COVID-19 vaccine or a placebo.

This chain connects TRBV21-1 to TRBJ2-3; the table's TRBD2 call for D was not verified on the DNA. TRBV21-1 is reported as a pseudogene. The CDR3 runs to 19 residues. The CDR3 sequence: CASSKRKGRLAPCTDTQYF. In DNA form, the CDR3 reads TGTGCCAGCAGTAAAAGGAAAGGTCGGTTAGCTCCTTGCACAGATACGCAGTATTTT.

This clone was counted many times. The CDR3 DNA reads TGTGCCAGCAACTTGGGGTTAAGAGGGGTGGGTACTGAAGCTTTCTTT. Its translation is CASNLGLRGVGTEAFF. This chain links TRBV11-2 with TRBJ1-1; the D gene is possibly TRBD1 (5 bases). The V end was cut by 7 bases, the J end by 5 bases, with 23 bases between. Germline V gene lookup returns CDR1 SGHAT and CDR2 FQNNGV. The CDR3 length is 16 residues.

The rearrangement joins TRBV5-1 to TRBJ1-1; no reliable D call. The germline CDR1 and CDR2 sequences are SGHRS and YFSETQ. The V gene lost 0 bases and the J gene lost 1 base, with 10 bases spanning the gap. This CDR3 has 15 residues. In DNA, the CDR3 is TGCGCCAGCAGCTTGGAGGCGGGCAAGAACACTGAAGCTTTCTTT. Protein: CASSLEAGKNTEAFF.

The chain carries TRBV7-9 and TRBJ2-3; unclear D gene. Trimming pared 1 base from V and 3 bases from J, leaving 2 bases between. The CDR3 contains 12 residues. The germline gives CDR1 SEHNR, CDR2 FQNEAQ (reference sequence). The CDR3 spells CASSLETDTQYF. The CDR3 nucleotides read TGTGCCAGCAGCTTAGAGACAGATACGCAGTATTTT. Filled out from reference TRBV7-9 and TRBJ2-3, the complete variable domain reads DTGVSQNPRHKITKRGQNVTFRCDPISEHNRLYWYRQTLGQGPEFLTYFQNEAQLEKSRLLSDRFSAERPKGSFSTLEIQRTEQGDSAMYLCASSLETDTQYFGPGTRLTVL.

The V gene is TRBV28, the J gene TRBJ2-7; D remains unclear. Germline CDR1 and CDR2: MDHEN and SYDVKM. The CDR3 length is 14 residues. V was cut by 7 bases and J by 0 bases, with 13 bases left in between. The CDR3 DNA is TGTGCCAGCACCCATTCACCGGCCTCCTACGAGCAGTACTTC. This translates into CASTHSPASYEQYF.

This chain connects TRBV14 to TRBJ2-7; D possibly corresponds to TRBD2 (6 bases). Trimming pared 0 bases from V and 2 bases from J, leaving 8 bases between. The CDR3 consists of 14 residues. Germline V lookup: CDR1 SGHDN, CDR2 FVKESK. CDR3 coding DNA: TGTGCCAGCAGCCAAGACGGGGGTGCCTACGAGCAGTACTTC. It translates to CASSQDGGAYEQYF. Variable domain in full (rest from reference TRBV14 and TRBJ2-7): EAGVTQFPSHSVIEKGQTVTLRCDPISGHDNLYWYRRVMGKEIKFLLHFVKESKQDESGMPNNRFLAERTGGTYSTLKVQPAELEDSGVYFCASSQDGGAYEQYFGPGTRLTVT.

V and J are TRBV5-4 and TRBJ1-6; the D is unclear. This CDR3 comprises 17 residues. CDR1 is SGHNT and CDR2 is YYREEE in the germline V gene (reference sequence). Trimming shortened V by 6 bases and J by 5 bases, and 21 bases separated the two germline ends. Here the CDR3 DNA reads TGTGCCAGCAACTTCCGGTACAGCGCAGAAGATAATTCACCCCTCCACTTT. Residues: CASNFRYSAEDNSPLHF. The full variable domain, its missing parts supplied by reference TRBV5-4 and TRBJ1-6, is ETGVTQSPTHLIKTRGQQVTLRCSSQSGHNTVSWYQQALGQGPQFIFQYYREEENGRGNFPPRFSGLQFPNYSSELNVNALELDDSALYLCASNFRYSAEDNSPLHFGNGTRLTVT.

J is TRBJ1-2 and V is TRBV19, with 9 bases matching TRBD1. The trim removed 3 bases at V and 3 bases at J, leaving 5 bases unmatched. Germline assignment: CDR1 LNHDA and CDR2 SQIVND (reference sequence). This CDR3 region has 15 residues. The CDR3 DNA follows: TGTGCCAGTAGTATTCTGGACAGGGGTGACTATGGCTACACCTTC. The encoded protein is CASSILDRGDYGYTF.

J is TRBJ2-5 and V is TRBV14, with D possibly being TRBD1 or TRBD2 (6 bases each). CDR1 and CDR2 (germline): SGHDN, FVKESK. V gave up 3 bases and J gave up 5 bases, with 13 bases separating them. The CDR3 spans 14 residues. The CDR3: CASSQDYRVETQYF. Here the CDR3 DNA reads TGTGCCAGCAGCCAGGACTACAGGGTGGAGACCCAGTACTTC. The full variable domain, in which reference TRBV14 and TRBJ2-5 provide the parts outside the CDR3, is EAGVTQFPSHSVIEKGQTVTLRCDPISGHDNLYWYRRVMGKEIKFLLHFVKESKQDESGMPNNRFLAERTGGTYSTLKVQPAELEDSGVYFCASSQDYRVETQYFGPGTRLLVL.

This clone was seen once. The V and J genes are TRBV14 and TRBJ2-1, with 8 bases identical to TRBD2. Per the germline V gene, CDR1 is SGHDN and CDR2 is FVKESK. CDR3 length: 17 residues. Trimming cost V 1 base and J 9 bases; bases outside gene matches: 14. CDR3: CASSQGPRSGGWSEQFF. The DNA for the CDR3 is TGTGCCAGCAGCCAAGGCCCTCGGAGCGGGGGTTGGAGTGAGCAGTTCTTC.

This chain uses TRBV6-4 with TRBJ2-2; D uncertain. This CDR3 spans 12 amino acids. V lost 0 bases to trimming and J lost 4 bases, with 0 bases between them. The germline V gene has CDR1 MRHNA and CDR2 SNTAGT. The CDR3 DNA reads TGTGCCAGCAGTGACTCCACCGGGGAGCTGTTTTTT. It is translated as CASSDSTGELFF.

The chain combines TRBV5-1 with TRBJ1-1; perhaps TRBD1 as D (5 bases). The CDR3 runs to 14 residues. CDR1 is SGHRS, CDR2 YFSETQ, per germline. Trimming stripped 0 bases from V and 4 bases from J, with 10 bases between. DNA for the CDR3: TGCGCCAGCAGCTTGGAGGGGTTTGCCACTGAAGCTTTCTTT. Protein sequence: CASSLEGFATEAFF.

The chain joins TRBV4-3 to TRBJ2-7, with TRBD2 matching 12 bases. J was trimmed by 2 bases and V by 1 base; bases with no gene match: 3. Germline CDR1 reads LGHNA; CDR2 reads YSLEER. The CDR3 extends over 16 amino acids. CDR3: CASSQVASGRAYEQYF. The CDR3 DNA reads TGCGCCAGCAGCCAAGTAGCTAGCGGGAGGGCCTACGAGCAGTACTTC.

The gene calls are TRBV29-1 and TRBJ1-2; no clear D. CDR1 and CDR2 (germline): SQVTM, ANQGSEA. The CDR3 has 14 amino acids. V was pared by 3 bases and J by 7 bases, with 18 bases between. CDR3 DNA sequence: TGCAGCGTTGAGAGGCGGGTACCTTTAGGTGGCTACACCTTC. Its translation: CSVERRVPLGGYTF.